This entry lists 8 T cell receptor beta chains sequenced from one sample in a study of beta chain features in type 1 diabetes. Investigators reverse transcribed all isolated RNA, so they sequenced expressed TCRB transcripts. Only in-frame clones appear in the TCRdb table, and some are missing; sequencing was by immunoSEQ multiplex PCR. The data contain around 150,000 clones, about 8.1% of them singletons. The sample consisted of central memory CD4+ T cells from blood. These receptors came from a young man in good health.

This clone was observed a handful of times. The chain is built from TRBV5-1 and TRBJ2-3; 7 bases map to TRBD2. V gave up 2 bases and J gave up 8 bases; unmatched junction bases: 8. Germline V gene lookup returns CDR1 SGHRS and CDR2 YFSETQ. The CDR3 is 14 residues long. CDR3 in amino acids: CASSFAGEEGTQYF. CDR3 DNA sequence: TGCGCCAGCAGCTTCGCGGGGGAGGAAGGTACGCAGTATTTT.

CDR3 loop: CASTPPGLRGRNEQFF. The CDR3 DNA reads TGTGCCAGCACCCCTCCGGGGCTCAGGGGGCGCAATGAGCAGTTCTTC. This sequence joins TRBV28 and TRBJ2-1; 8 bases map to TRBD1. V shed 7 bases and J 6 bases; nucleotides not matched to a gene: 14. The CDR3 contains 16 residues. Germline CDR1 is MDHEN and CDR2 is SYDVKM.

To note about this clone: Other nucleotide sequences from this sample produce the same CDR3. The chain recombines TRBV27 with TRBJ2-3, with 14 nucleotides matching TRBD2. V was clipped by 4 bases and J by 4 bases; unmatched bases: 4. Looked up from germline, CDR1 is MNHEY and CDR2 is SMNVEV (reference sequence). This CDR3 spans 16 amino acids. The CDR3 region has the DNA TGTGCCAGCAGTTCGGGACTAGCGGGAGTTTCAGATACGCAGTATTTT. It translates to CASSSGLAGVSDTQYF.

The CDR3 reads CASSLRRAGEGTLGYTF. CDR3 DNA sequence: TGCGCCAGCAGCTTACGCCGGGCTGGGGAAGGGACTTTGGGCTACACCTTC. The J gene is TRBJ1-2, the V gene TRBV5-1; TRBD1 might be the D (5 bases). From germline, CDR1 is SGHRS and CDR2 YFSETQ. The CDR3 length is 17 residues. Trimming removed 2 bases at V and 8 bases at J, with 25 bases between.

The chain uses TRBV28 and TRBJ2-5; TRBD1 agrees at 10 bases. Germline V gene data show CDR1 as MDHEN and CDR2 as SYDVKM. V lost 5 bases and J lost 2; bases outside the gene matches: 11. This CDR3 is built from 17 residues. CDR3 amino acids: CASSLIAGTGVQETQYF. The CDR3 DNA reads TGTGCCAGCAGTCTAATTGCCGGGACAGGGGTTCAAGAGACCCAGTACTTC.

There are a few counts of this clone. The J gene is TRBJ2-2, the V gene TRBV9; 9 nucleotides align to TRBD2. V gave up 1 base and J gave up 0 bases; unmatched junction bases: 4. This CDR3 spans 17 amino acids. In germline, CDR1 is SGDLS, CDR2 YYNGEE. The CDR3 protein is CASSVRSGGTNTGELFF. The CDR3 DNA reads as TGTGCCAGCAGCGTAAGAAGCGGGGGGACGAACACCGGGGAGCTGTTTTTT.

This clone was seen a handful of times. This chain connects TRBV7-3 to TRBJ2-3, with a tentative D call TRBD2 (6 bases). CDR1 is SGHTA and CDR2 is FQGTGA in the germline V gene. With 6 bases removed from V and 6 bases from J, the gap between germline ends came to 16 bases. CDR3 length equals 14 residues. The CDR3 DNA follows: TGTGCCAGCAGTCCCAGCGGGCCTTCCGATACGCAGTATTTT. This translates into CASSPSGPSDTQYF. Full variable domain (missing parts from reference TRBV7-3 and TRBJ2-3): GAGVSQTPSNKVTEKGKYVELRCDPISGHTALYWYRQSLGQGPEFLIYFQGTGAADDSGLPNDRFFAVRPEGSVSTLKIQRTERGDSAVYLCASSPSGPSDTQYFGPGTRLTVL.

This clone was seen more than once but under ten times. The gene calls are TRBV6-6 and TRBJ2-1; D remains unclear. The CDR3 spans 12 residues. Germline-derived CDR1 and CDR2 are MNHNY and SVGAGI (reference sequence). Trimming took off 7 bases at V and 4 bases at J, with 8 bases between the two ends. CDR3 DNA sequence: TGTGCCAGCACCCTAAATTACAATGAGCAGTTCTTC. It translates to CASTLNYNEQFF.